What follows describes a single T cell receptor (beta chain). Its cognate antigen is unknown. The junction had 12 bases not matched to a gene; V was cut back by 3 bases and J by 7 bases. CDR1 and CDR2 (germline): SGDLS, YYNGEE. The CDR3 sequence is 16 residues long. The sample originates from a study of Graves' ophthalmopathy and Graves' hyperthyroidism. On the study more broadly: Before any treatment, peripheral blood was taken at the initial diagnosis.

Amplification of the TCR beta CDR3 regions used RNA transcripts (as template). First-round RT-PCR employed HTBI primers, with a second-round multiplex PCR after it. TCRdb recomputed calls from the multiplex PCR reads with MiXCR, one row per CDR3 protein. The repertoire consists of about 700,000 distinct CDR3 sequences, with about 41% occurring once and the leading ten covering 3.3%. Clinical symptoms, serum thyroxine, TRAb, thyroid ultrasound and orbital computed tomography formed the basis of diagnosis. Broader study findings: Thyroid clonotypes that were expanded above 0.001 frequency mostly also appeared in blood.

Source material: peripheral blood. V usage is TRBV9 and J usage is TRBJ1-5; 8 bases line up with TRBD1. This TCR came from an adult man with Graves' ophthalmopathy. CDR3 region: CASSAGGGGYGQPQHF. Written as DNA, the CDR3 is TGTGCCAGCAGCGCAGGGGGCGGCGGCTATGGGCAGCCCCAGCATTTT.